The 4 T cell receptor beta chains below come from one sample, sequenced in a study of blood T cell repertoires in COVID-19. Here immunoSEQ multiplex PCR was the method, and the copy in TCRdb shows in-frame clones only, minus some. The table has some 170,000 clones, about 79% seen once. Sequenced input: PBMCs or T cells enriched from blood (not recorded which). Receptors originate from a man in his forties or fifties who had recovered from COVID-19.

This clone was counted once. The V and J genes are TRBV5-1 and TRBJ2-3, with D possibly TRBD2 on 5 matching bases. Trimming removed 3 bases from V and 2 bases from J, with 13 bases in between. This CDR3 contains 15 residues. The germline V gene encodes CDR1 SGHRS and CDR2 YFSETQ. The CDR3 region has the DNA TGCGCCAGCAGCTCGGTCGGAGGTTCCACAGATACGCAGTATTTT. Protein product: CASSSVGGSTDTQYF.

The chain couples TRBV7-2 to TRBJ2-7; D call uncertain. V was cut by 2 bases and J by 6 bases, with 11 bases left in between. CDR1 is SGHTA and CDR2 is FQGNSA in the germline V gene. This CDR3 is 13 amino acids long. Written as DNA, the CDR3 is TGTGCCAGCAGCTTACGTTATTCCGTCGAGCAGTACTTC. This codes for CASSLRYSVEQYF.

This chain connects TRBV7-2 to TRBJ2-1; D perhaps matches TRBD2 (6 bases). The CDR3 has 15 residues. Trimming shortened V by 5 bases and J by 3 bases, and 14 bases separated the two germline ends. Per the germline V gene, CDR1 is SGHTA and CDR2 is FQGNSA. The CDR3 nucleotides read TGTGCCAGCAGCCCGACTAGTTCTTACTACAATGAGCAGTTCTTC. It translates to CASSPTSSYYNEQFF.

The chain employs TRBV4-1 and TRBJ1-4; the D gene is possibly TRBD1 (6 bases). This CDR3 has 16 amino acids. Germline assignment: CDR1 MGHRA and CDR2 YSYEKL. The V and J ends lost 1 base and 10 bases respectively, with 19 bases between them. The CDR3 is CASSQARAGEYGKLFF. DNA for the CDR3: TGCGCCAGCAGCCAAGCTAGGGCAGGGGAATACGGAAAACTGTTTTTT.